This T cell receptor beta chain originates from a study of T cells after yellow fever vaccination (dated by TCRdb to the late 2010s). Study-level background: The SMART-Seq v4 Ultra Low Input RNA kit was used to prepare libraries from fractions with low cell numbers. Bulk PBMC replicates and cell subsets were isolated from blood drawn at multiple timepoints before and after both primary and secondary immunization. To follow T-cell clones before and after both primary and booster YFV17D yellow fever vaccination, bulk TCR alpha and beta repertoires underwent longitudinal sequencing. Two healthy male donors, one aged 18 to 30 and one aged 30 to 40 years, made up the cohort. Study-level results and caveats: A small fraction of clonotypes appeared in both the CD4 and CD8 compartments, likely as a result of convergent recombination. After the booster, most clones that had expanded after primary vaccination were detected again (about 95% of CD4 and 88% of CD8), suggesting broad maintenance of memory. The secondary T-cell response was found to be weaker but faster than the primary response, with a peak reached on day 5 rather than on day 15. FACS-sorted repertoires could contain abundant contaminating clonotypes from the bulk population, so computational filtering was required. The study included only a couple of donors, which limits how far the findings can be generalized.

The germline V gene provides CDR1 MGHRA and CDR2 YSYEKL. The CDR3 numbers 17 residues from cysteine through phenylalanine. The read is trimmed to its CDR3 DNA, 51 bases read in frame from base 1. Germline trimming: 4 bases from V, 5 bases from J; junction bases outside gene matches: 9. This clonotype has ten or more counts. What antigen it recognizes has not been identified. Base quality data are lacking; no much larger clone is found one base away. Data came from an Illumina NovaSeq 6000. TCR cDNA was made using 5'RACE template switching, a step that added a universal primer site and unique molecular identifiers. Priming for cDNA synthesis came from both the TCR alpha and TCR beta constant segments. Library amplification involved two PCR steps, and the second step added sample barcodes and sequencing adapters. Sequencing of the libraries was done on either Illumina HiSeq 2500 (2x100 bp) or NovaSeq (2x150 bp). Per the original workflow: MIGEC handled demultiplexing of reads and collapsing into UMI consensus sequences, while MiXCR performed V(D)J alignment. Clonotypes responding to the vaccine were identified with edgeR on replicate PBMC samples, with the criteria of FDR below 0.01 and a log2 fold change above 5 up to day 15. Each bulk clonotype received a CD4 or CD8 identity based on whether the sequenced CD4 or CD8 repertoire contained that clonotype at higher abundance. The public reads were run again by TCRdb, first through fastp at Q25 and then through MiXCR, and only productive beta chains were kept. CDR3 protein duplicates are merged, each entry listing the most common genes and DNA. The V and J calls reflect TCRdb's pipeline rather than the authors' work. The sample has some 200,000 distinct CDR3 sequences on record, 3% to 4% of them singletons. 2.5% to 3.5% of the sample rests with the top ten.

The sample's treatment or condition label, decoded: live attenuated yellow fever vaccine strain. A standard Ficoll-Paque protocol was used to isolate PBMCs from peripheral blood. Dynabeads CD4 and CD8 positive selection kits were used to isolate the CD4 and CD8 T-cell fractions. RNA was extracted with TriZol from bulk PBMCs, CD4 and CD8 fractions, and dextramer-positive and dextramer-negative fractions. The chain is encoded by TRBV4-1 joined to TRBJ2-1, with 12 junctional bases fitting TRBD2. The sample here was CD4+ T cells sorted from PBMCs, taken 10 days after the yellow fever booster vaccination. This TCR was sampled from a man in his late teens or twenties who received the YFV17D yellow fever vaccine. The DNA sequence is given as TGCGCCAGCAGCCGTCGACTAGCGGGGGTGAACGACAATGAGCAGTTCTTC. The resulting protein is CASSRRLAGVNDNEQFF.